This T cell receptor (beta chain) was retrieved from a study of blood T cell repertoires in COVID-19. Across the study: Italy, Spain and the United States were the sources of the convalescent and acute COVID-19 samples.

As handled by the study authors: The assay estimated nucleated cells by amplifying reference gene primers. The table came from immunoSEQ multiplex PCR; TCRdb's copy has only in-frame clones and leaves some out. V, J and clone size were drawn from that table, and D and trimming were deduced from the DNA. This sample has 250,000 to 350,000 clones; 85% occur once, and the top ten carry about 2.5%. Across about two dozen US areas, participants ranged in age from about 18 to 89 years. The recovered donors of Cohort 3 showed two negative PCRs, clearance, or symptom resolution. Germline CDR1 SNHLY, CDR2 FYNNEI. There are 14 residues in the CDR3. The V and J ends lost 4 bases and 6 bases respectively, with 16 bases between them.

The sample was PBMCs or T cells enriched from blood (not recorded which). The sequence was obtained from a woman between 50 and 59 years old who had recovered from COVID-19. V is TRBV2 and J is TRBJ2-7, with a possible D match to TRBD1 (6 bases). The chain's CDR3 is CASSGLTGGSEQYF. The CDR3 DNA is TGTGCCAGCAGTGGCTTGACAGGTGGTTCCGAGCAGTACTTC. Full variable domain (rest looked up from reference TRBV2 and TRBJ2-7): EPEVTQTPSHQVTQMGQEVILRCVPISNHLYFYWYRQILGQKVEFLVSFYNNEISEKSEIFDDQFSVERPDGSNFTLKIRSTKLEDSAMYFCASSGLTGGSEQYFGPGTRLTVT.